A single sample is the source of the 10 T cell receptor beta chains below, sequenced in a study of shared clonotypes between healthy human individuals. Only in-frame clones appear in the TCRdb table, and some are missing; sequencing was by immunoSEQ multiplex PCR. Of some 1,600,000 clones detected, roughly 98% appear once; the ten largest clones hold about 0.45%. The sequenced material came from naive CD4+ T cells sorted from blood. As for subset: CD45RA+ positively selected. The receptors come from a young man in good health.

The rearrangement links TRBV10-2 to TRBJ1-3; D is possibly TRBD1 (5 bases). The V end lost 7 bases, the J end lost 2 bases, and 12 bases lay between the germline ends. The CDR3 runs to 14 residues. CDR1 and CDR2 from the germline V gene are WSHSY and SAAADI. CDR3 region: CASTIDRPGNTIYF. The CDR3 coding sequence is TGCGCCAGCACTATTGACAGACCTGGAAACACCATATATTTT.

V usage is TRBV6-1 and J usage is TRBJ2-5; 10 bases are shared with TRBD2. The CDR3 spans 15 residues. Germline V gene data show CDR1 as MNHNS and CDR2 as SASEGT. V trimming: 7 bases; J trimming: 4 bases; junction bases outside the gene matches: 9. CDR3 region: CASTPPAGGRETQYF. DNA for the CDR3: TGTGCCAGCACCCCTCCAGCGGGAGGGCGAGAGACCCAGTACTTC.

The chain has TRBV27 and TRBJ2-7; D may be TRBD1 or TRBD2 (6 bases each). With 6 bases removed from V and 2 bases from J, the gap between germline ends came to 11 bases. The CDR3 length is 13 residues. In germline, CDR1 is MNHEY, CDR2 SMNVEV (reference sequence). CDR3 in amino acids: CASRRGGTYEQYF. In nucleotides, the CDR3 is TGTGCCAGCAGGAGAGGGGGGACCTACGAGCAGTACTTC.

The rearrangement links TRBV7-2 to TRBJ2-1; 9 bases agree with TRBD2. Trimming at V came to 1 base and at J to 5 bases, leaving 3 bases not matched to a gene. The CDR3 covers 15 residues. CDR1 is SGHTA, CDR2 FQGNSA, per germline. In DNA form, the CDR3 reads TGTGCCAGCAGCTTAGTTCTAGCGGGGAACAATGAGCAGTTCTTC. This codes for CASSLVLAGNNEQFF. The complete variable domain, with remaining parts taken from reference TRBV7-2 and TRBJ2-1, reads GAGVSQSPSNKVTEKGKDVELRCDPISGHTALYWYRQSLGQGLEFLIYFQGNSAPDKSGLPSDRFSAERTGGSVSTLTIQRTQQEDSAVYLCASSLVLAGNNEQFFGPGTRLTVL.

The gene calls are TRBV5-4 and TRBJ1-2; 7 nucleotides line up with TRBD1. Trimming took 5 bases from V and 4 from J; bases not matched to a gene: 8. Germline-derived CDR1 and CDR2 are SGHNT and YYREEE (reference sequence). CDR3 length: 14 residues. The CDR3 DNA reads as TGTGCCAGCAGGGCTCCGGGACAGCTCTATGGCTACACCTTC. This translates into CASRAPGQLYGYTF. The full variable domain, in which reference TRBV5-4 and TRBJ1-2 provide the parts outside the CDR3, is ETGVTQSPTHLIKTRGQQVTLRCSSQSGHNTVSWYQQALGQGPQFIFQYYREEENGRGNFPPRFSGLQFPNYSSELNVNALELDDSALYLCASRAPGQLYGYTFGSGTRLTVV.

The V gene is TRBV6-1, the J gene TRBJ2-1; TRBD2 agrees at 7 bases. CDR1 MNHNS and CDR2 SASEGT come from the germline V gene. The CDR3 consists of 16 residues. The V segment lost 4 bases and the J segment 7 bases; nucleotides outside the gene matches: 13. CDR3 region: CASSVTSSGVGNEQFF. Written as DNA, the CDR3 is TGTGCCAGCAGTGTCACGTCTAGCGGTGTGGGGAATGAGCAGTTCTTC.

The chain carries TRBV2 and TRBJ1-1; a weak D match, TRBD1 (6 bases). Trimming shortened V by 6 bases and J by 0 bases, and 14 bases separated the two germline ends. The V gene's germline CDR1 is SNHLY and CDR2 FYNNEI. The CDR3 runs 15 residues. The CDR3 is CASRTYRGLNTEAFF. CDR3 sequence (DNA): TGTGCCAGCAGGACTTACCGGGGGCTGAACACTGAAGCTTTCTTT.

The V gene is TRBV4-3, the J gene TRBJ2-3, with no clear D. This CDR3 comprises 13 residues. Trimming shortened V by 4 bases and J by 5 bases, and 10 bases separated the two germline ends. Germline CDR1 is LGHNA and CDR2 is YSLEER. The chain's CDR3 is CASSRIPGDTQYF. CDR3 DNA sequence: TGCGCCAGCAGCCGGATCCCCGGAGATACGCAGTATTTT.

V usage is TRBV27 and J usage is TRBJ2-1; 9 nucleotides match TRBD1. The CDR3 length is 18 residues. The trim removed 4 bases at V and 7 bases at J, leaving 17 bases unmatched. The germline CDR1 and CDR2 sequences are MNHEY and SMNVEV (reference sequence). CDR3 nucleotides: TGTGCCAGCAGTTCCCGAACCCGTTGGGACAGGGACAAGAATGAGCAGTTCTTC. This sequence encodes CASSSRTRWDRDKNEQFF.

The chain links TRBV11-2 to TRBJ2-7, with D possibly matching TRBD2 (5 bases). CDR3 length: 14 residues. Trimming shortened V by 7 bases and J by 0 bases, and 13 bases separated the two germline ends. CDR1 and CDR2 (germline): SGHAT, FQNNGV. The CDR3 loop reads CASTRTDTSYEQYF. CDR3 in DNA: TGTGCCAGCACCCGGACTGACACCTCCTACGAGCAGTACTTC. The full variable domain, rest sourced from reference TRBV11-2 and TRBJ2-7, is EAGVAQSPRYKIIEKRQSVAFWCNPISGHATLYWYQQILGQGPKLLIQFQNNGVVDDSQLPKDRFSAERLKGVDSTLKIQPAKLEDSAVYLCASTRTDTSYEQYFGPGTRLTVT.